This T cell receptor (beta chain) originates from a study of spatial heterogeneity in lung cancer (dated 2019 in TCRdb). Study-level background: Beta-chain transcripts were consistently detected in greater numbers than alpha-chain transcripts, which likely reflects a higher abundance of beta-chain transcripts. In the raw uncorrected reads, each unique combination of TCR and UMI appeared more than ten times on average. In non-small cell lung cancer, the study quantitatively compared TCR alpha and beta repertoires across several tumor regions, matched nontumor lung, and blood. The study linked features of the TCR repertoire to counts of nonsynonymous mutations, which were determined by whole-exome sequencing of tumor tissue. Both alpha and beta chains were TCR-sequenced in samples taken at surgery, namely 220 tumor regions, around 61 matched nontumor lung samples and 55 to 60 PBMC samples.

Trimming leaves V shorter by 0 bases and J shorter by 0 bases, with the junction holding 9 bases beyond the gene matches. From cysteine to phenylalanine, the CDR3 is 20 amino acids long. Here the CDR3 DNA is all that survives: 60 bases in frame from base 1. This clonotype was found many times. Its binding antigen is unknown. Base qualities are not provided; no much larger clone lies one nucleotide away. The time point label, read with the paper, signifies: sample taken at primary tumor resection. Whole RNA extracted from tumor and nontumor lung tissue, or from cryopreserved PBMC samples, was used for TCR sequencing without cell sorting. The donors were about 71 patients from the lung TRACERx cohort who had early-stage, untreated non-small cell lung cancer. Only patients for whom sufficient RNA was available from at least two tumor regions were selected for TCR sequencing. Overall results and qualifications from the work: Confirming at a functional level the hypothesis that regional TCRs recognize regional mutations was considered to require additional single-cell paired TCR alpha and beta sequencing. Ubiquitous expanded tumor TCRs were detected in blood more often at tumor resection than at routine follow-up.

The receptor library was made with 5' RACE. TCRdb shows the sequencer as NextSeq 500. The TCR library protocol attached a unique molecular identifier to each TCR cDNA molecule to allow correction of PCR and sequencing errors. The authors processed their data as follows. TCR identification, UMI-based error correction and CDR3 extraction were all carried out with Decombinator tools. Expanded TCRs were defined as those above a frequency of 2 per 1,000, corresponding to the top 1% of the tumor frequency distribution. Renyi diversity was calculated using the R vegan package after each repertoire was subsampled 100 times to 5,000 TCRs. CDR3 similarity networks were constructed using string-kernel similarity of amino acid triplets, with links drawn between CDR3s whose pairwise similarity was above 0.82. TCRdb reanalyzed the raw reads on its own, using fastp at Q25 for trimming and MiXCR for clone calling, and kept in-frame beta chains. Rows are unified per CDR3 protein, each entry keeping the most common DNA and genes. These V and J calls rely on TCRdb rather than the paper's analysis. This sample is represented by tens of thousands of distinct CDR3 sequences; 6.5% to 9% of them were singletons. Approximately 30% of the sample lies in the top ten.

Recombination connected TRBV23-1 to TRBJ2-2, and 11 bases in between align with TRBD2. TRBV23-1 is reported as an ORF; its role is uncertain. The clonotype originates from a male donor with early-stage non-small cell lung cancer. The sequenced sample was PBMCs, obtained at surgery. The CDR3 reads CASSQSYHGTSGTNTGELFF. The base sequence is TGCGCCAGCAGTCAATCCTATCACGGGACTAGCGGAACGAACACCGGGGAGCTGTTTTTT.